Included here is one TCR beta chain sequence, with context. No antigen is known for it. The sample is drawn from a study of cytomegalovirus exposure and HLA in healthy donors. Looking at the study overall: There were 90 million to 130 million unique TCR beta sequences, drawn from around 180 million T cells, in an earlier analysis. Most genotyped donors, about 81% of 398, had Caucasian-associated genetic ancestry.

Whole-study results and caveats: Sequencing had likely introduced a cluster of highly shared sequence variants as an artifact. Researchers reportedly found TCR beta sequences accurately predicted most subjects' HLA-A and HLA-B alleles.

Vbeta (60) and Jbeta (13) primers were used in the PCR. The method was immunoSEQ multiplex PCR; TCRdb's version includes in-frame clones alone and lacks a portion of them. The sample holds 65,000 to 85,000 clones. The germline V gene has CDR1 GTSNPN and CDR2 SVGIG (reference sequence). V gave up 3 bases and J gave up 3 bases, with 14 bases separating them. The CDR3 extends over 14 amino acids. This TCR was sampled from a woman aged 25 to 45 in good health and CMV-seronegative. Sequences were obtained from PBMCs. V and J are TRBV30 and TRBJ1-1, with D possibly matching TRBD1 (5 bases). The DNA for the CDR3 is TGTGCCTGGAGGAGGGGAGGAGCGGACACTGAAGCTTTCTTT. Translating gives CAWRRGGADTEAFF.